This is a list of T cell receptor beta chains from one sample in a study of CD8 T cells in ankylosing spondylitis. One entry per CDR3 protein results from TCRdb running MiXCR on the 5' RACE reads. There are 150,000 to 200,000 distinct CDR3 sequences in the sample; 10% to 15% occur only once, and about 10% lies in the top ten. Sequencing input: blood, either unsorted or a sorted T cell fraction (not recorded which). These receptors all come from a female donor with ankylosing spondylitis or in good health (not recorded which). Each CDR3 is given with its conserved first and last residue. D genes are given only for firm matches. Some rows have no size entry. The others give once, few or many, or a class for an expanded clone.

TRBV7-2	many	TRBD2	TRBJ2-7	15	CASSEQAGGHHEQYF	TGTGCCAGCAGCGAACAGGCGGGAGGGCATCACGAGCAGTACTTC
TRBV5-1	.	.	TRBJ2-3	14	CASSLDQGTYTQYF	TGCGCCAGCAGCTTGGATCAGGGCACATATACGCAGTATTTT
TRBV27	.	.	TRBJ1-2	18	CATSLSVGGSGIGYGYTF	TGTGCCACCTCTTTATCCGTGGGCGGGTCAGGGATCGGCTATGGCTACACCTTC
TRBV7-8	many	.	TRBJ2-7	14	CASSLGEPPYEQYF	TGTGCCAGCAGCTTAGGGGAGCCTCCCTACGAGCAGTACTTC
TRBV20-1	few	.	TRBJ2-1	14	CSASLQGRVNEQFF	TGCAGTGCTAGCCTTCAGGGTCGGGTTAATGAGCAGTTCTTC
TRBV5-1	many	TRBD2	TRBJ2-1	16	CASSDGAGGPYNEQFF	TGCGCCAGCAGCGACGGAGCGGGAGGCCCCTACAATGAGCAGTTCTTC
TRBV27	many	TRBD2	TRBJ2-1	14	CASTVAGGVNEQFF	TGTGCCAGCACCGTAGCGGGAGGGGTGAATGAGCAGTTCTTC
TRBV20-1	many	.	TRBJ1-6	15	CSARWQSSYNSPLHF	TGCAGTGCTAGATGGCAGAGCTCCTATAATTCACCCCTCCACTTT
TRBV7-3	few	TRBD2	TRBJ2-2	15	CASSLSGVTGGELFF	TGTGCCAGCAGTCTGAGCGGGGTCACAGGCGGGGAGCTGTTTTTT
TRBV6-2/TRBV6-3	many	.	TRBJ1-5	15	CAASTGPYSNQPQHF	TGTGCCGCTTCAACAGGGCCCTATAGCAATCAGCCCCAGCATTTT
TRBV7-9	few	TRBD1	TRBJ1-1	16	CASSLAVRPGQTEAFF	TGTGCCAGCAGCTTAGCGGTGCGACCGGGACAGACTGAAGCTTTCTTT
TRBV7-9	few	.	TRBJ1-5	14	CASSLWESSQPQHF	TGTGCCAGCAGCTTATGGGAGTCGTCCCAGCCCCAGCATTTT
TRBV11-3	many	.	TRBJ2-5	16	CASSSPWGDGRETQYF	TGTGCCAGCAGCTCTCCGTGGGGAGACGGACGGGAGACCCAGTACTTC
TRBV5-1	once	.	TRBJ2-1	15	CASTSYGQVGNEQFF	TGCGCCAGCACCTCTTACGGCCAGGTGGGCAATGAGCAGTTCTTC
TRBV7-9	many	.	TRBJ2-1	11	CASSALDEQFF	TGTGCCAGCAGCGCTTTGGATGAGCAGTTCTTC
TRBV27	many	.	TRBJ1-5	13	CASSLGGREPQHF	TGTGCCAGCAGTTTAGGCGGTAGAGAGCCCCAGCATTTT
TRBV6-2/TRBV6-3	.	.	TRBJ2-3	13	CTSGRAGADTQYF	TGTACCAGCGGACGGGCCGGGGCAGATACGCAGTATTTT